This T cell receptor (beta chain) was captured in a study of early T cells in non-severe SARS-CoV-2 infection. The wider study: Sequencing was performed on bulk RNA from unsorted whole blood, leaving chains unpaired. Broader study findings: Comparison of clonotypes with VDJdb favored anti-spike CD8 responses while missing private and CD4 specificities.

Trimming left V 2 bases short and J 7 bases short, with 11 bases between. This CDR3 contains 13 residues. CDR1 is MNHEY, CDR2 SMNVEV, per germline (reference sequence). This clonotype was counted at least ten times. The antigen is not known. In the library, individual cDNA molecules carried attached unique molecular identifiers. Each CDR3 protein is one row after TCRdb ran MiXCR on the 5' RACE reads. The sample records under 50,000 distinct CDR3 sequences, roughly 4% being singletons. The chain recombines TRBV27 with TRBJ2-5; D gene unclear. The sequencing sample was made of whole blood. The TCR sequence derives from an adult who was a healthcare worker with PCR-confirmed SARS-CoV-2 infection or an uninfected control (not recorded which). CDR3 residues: CASSLIQSGTQYF. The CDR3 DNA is TGTGCCAGCAGTTTAATACAGTCGGGGACCCAGTACTTC.